This T cell receptor beta chain was sequenced for a study of T cells after yellow fever vaccination. General study results and limits: FACS-sorted repertoires could contain abundant clonotypes contaminating from the bulk population.

TCRdb re-called the 5' RACE reads with MiXCR, one entry per CDR3 protein. This table has some 260,000 distinct CDR3 sequences, roughly 4.8% appearing once. As regards this clonotype: The target antigen is unknown.

Germline CDR1 MNHEY, CDR2 SMNVEV (reference sequence). The CDR3 is 14 amino acids. V lost 7 bases and J lost 0, with 12 bases in between. This material consisted of CD4+ T cells sorted from PBMCs, taken on the day of the yellow fever booster vaccination. The chain is built from TRBV27 and TRBJ1-1; no definite D call. The origin of this receptor is a young man who received the YFV17D yellow fever vaccine. CDR3 nucleotides: TGTGCCAGCAAGAAGGGCTTTTTGAACACTGAAGCTTTCTTT. As protein: CASKKGFLNTEAFF.